One sample yielded the 2 T cell receptor beta chains listed below, sequenced in a study of cytomegalovirus exposure and HLA in healthy donors. Both 60 Vbeta primers and 13 Jbeta primers went into the PCR. Clones were read by immunoSEQ multiplex PCR, and TCRdb kept only the in-frame ones, dropping some. Found here are 95,000 to 110,000 clones, approximately 70% of them singletons; the top ten hold less than 3.5%. Sample: PBMCs. These receptors were taken from a woman aged 45-65 years in good health and CMV-seronegative.

The chain carries TRBV29-1 and TRBJ2-3; perhaps TRBD2 as D (6 bases). V was pared by 6 bases and J by 1 base, with 8 bases between. Germline CDR1 is SQVTM and CDR2 is ANQGSEA. This CDR3 has 12 residues. The CDR3 DNA reads as TGCAGCGTGTCTAGCGGCACAGATACGCAGTATTTT. Translating it yields CSVSSGTDTQYF.

V gene TRBV19 combines with J gene TRBJ2-5, with 8 bases lining up with TRBD2. The CDR3 is 15 residues long. Germline loops: CDR1 LNHDA, CDR2 SQIVND (reference sequence). The V gene end was trimmed by 4 bases and the J gene end by 2 bases; junction bases not matched to a gene: 6. The CDR3 protein is CASSSTSGQQETQYF. The CDR3 DNA reads as TGTGCCAGTAGTAGTACTAGCGGACAACAAGAGACCCAGTACTTC.